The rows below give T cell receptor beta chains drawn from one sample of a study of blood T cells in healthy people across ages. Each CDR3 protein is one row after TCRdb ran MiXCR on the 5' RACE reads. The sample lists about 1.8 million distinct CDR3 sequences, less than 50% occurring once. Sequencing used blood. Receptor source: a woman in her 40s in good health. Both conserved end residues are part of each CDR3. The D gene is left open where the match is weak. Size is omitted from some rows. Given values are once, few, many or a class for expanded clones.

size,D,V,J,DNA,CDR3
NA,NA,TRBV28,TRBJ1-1,TGTGCCAGCAATTTGGAGGGCACTGAAGCTTTCTTT,CASNLEGTEAFF
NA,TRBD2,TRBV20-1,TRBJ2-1,TGCAGTGCCGTTCCCTGGAGCGGGGGAAACAATGAGCAGTTCTTC,CSAVPWSGGNNEQFF
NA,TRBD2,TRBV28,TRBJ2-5,TGTGCCAGCAGTCCTACCGGGACTAGCGGGGGGGCAAGGGAGACCCAGTACTTC,CASSPTGTSGGARETQYF
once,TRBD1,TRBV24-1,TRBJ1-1,TGTGCCACCAGTGGCCCCGGACAGGGAACGAACACTGAAGCTTTCTTT,CATSGPGQGTNTEAFF
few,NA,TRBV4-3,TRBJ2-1,TGCGCCAGCAGCCAAGCGACCGGAGGTGGTGAGCAGTTCTTC,CASSQATGGGEQFF
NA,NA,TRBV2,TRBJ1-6,TGTGCCACCAGGGAACAGCCCAATTCACCCCTCCACTTT,CATREQPNSPLHF
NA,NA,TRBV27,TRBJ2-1,TGTGCCAGCAGTCGCGTTACCACCTACAATGAGCAGTTCTTC,CASSRVTTYNEQFF
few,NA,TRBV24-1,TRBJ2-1,TGTGCCACCAGGGCAACCGGGTCAATCGGGTACAATGAGCAGTTCTTC,CATRATGSIGYNEQFF
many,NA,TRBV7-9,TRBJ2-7,TGTGCCAGCAGCCCAGAGGGGACCTACGAGCAGTACTTC,CASSPEGTYEQYF
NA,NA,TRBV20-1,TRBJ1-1,TGCAGTGCTAGAGTAGGGGGGCCGAGCACTGAAGCTTTCTTT,CSARVGGPSTEAFF
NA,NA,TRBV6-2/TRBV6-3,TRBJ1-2,TGTGCCAGCAGTTACTACCCTGACTCGTATGGCTACACCTTC,CASSYYPDSYGYTF
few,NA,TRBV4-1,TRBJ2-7,TGCGCCAGCAGCCAAGATCAAGGAGGTTTATACGAGCAGTACTTC,CASSQDQGGLYEQYF
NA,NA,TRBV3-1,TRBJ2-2,TGTGCCAGCAGCCGTGTAGGCTCCTTGGTTGGGGAGCTGTTTTTT,CASSRVGSLVGELFF
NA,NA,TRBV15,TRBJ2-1,TGTGCCACCAGCAGACGGGTGGATTCATCCTACAATGAGCAGTTCTTC,CATSRRVDSSYNEQFF
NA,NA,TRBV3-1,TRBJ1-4,TGTGCCAGCAGCCAACAGGGCCGGTATGAAAAACTGTTTTTT,CASSQQGRYEKLFF
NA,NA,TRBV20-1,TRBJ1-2,TGCAGTGCTCCCCAACGGGCGGCGCTTAACTATGGCTACACCTTC,CSAPQRAALNYGYTF
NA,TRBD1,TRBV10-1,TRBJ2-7,TGCGCCAGCAGCAAATTTCCCGGGACAGATTACGAGCAGTACTTC,CASSKFPGTDYEQYF
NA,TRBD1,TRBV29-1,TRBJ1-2,TGCAGCGTCAGAGGACAGGGGGGGATTCCCCCTAACTATGGCTACACCTTC,CSVRGQGGIPPNYGYTF
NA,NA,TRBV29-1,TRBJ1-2,TGCAGCGTTGAAGGGGGGGTAGTGTATGGCTACACCTTC,CSVEGGVVYGYTF
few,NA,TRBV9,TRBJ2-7,TGTGCCAGCAGCGTAACGTTGGGCTACGAGCAGTACTTC,CASSVTLGYEQYF
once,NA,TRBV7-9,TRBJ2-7,TGTGCCAGCAGCTTAGGAGTACAGGTTAGGGACGAGCAGTACTTC,CASSLGVQVRDEQYF
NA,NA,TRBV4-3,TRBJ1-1,TGCGCCAGCAGCCCCCAAATGAGGGGTGGCACTGAAGCTTTCTTT,CASSPQMRGGTEAFF
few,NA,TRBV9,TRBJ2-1,TGTGCCAGCAGCGTAGTTACAGGGAACAATGAGCAGTTCTTC,CASSVVTGNNEQFF
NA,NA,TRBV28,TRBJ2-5,TGTGCCAGCAGTTTGGGTCTCTCACAGTACTTC,CASSLGLSQYF
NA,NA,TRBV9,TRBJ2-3,TGTGCCAGCAGCGTAGAGGTGGATACGCAGTATTTT,CASSVEVDTQYF
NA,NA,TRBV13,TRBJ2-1,TGTACCAGCAGCACCTTGGAGGGGGGGTTCGATGAGCAGTTCTTC,CTSSTLEGGFDEQFF
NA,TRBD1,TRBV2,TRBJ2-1,TGTGCCAGCAGCGAGGACAGGGGAGAGCAGTTCTTC,CASSEDRGEQFF
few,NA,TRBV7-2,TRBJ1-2,TGTGCCAGCAGCGCGACAAATAACTATGGCTACACCTTC,CASSATNNYGYTF
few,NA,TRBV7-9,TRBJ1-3,TGTGCCAGCAGCCGCGACAGTTCTGGAAACACCATATATTTT,CASSRDSSGNTIYF
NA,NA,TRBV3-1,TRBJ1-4,TGTGCCAGCAGCCAAGACCGACAGATTAGGATTGGTAATGAAAAACTGTTTTTT,CASSQDRQIRIGNEKLFF
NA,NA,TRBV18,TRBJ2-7,TGTGCCAGCTCCGGTACGCGGGTCGGGACCGTCGACGAGCAGTACTTC,CASSGTRVGTVDEQYF
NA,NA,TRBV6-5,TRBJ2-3,TGTGCCAGCAGTTACTCGGGTATCCCGGGCACAGATACGCAGTATTTT,CASSYSGIPGTDTQYF
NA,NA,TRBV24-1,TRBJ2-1,TGTGCCACCAGTGCGGGCTATGAGCAGTTCTTC,CATSAGYEQFF
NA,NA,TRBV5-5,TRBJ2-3,TGTGCCAGCAGCTTACGATCTCAGACCTCAGGAGATACGCAGTATTTT,CASSLRSQTSGDTQYF
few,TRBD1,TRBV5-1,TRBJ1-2,TGCGCCAGCAGCTGGGGGACAGGAACCTATGGCTACACCTTC,CASSWGTGTYGYTF
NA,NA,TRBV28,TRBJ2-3,TGTGCCAGCAGTGTATCCCTCCCCGATACGCAGTATTTT,CASSVSLPDTQYF
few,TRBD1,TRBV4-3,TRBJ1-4,TGCGCCAGCAGCCAGTCCCGGGACAGGGTTGAAAAACTGTTTTTT,CASSQSRDRVEKLFF
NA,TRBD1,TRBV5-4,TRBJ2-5,TGTGCCAGCAGCCGCGGACAGGGATCTATGGAGACCCAGTACTTC,CASSRGQGSMETQYF
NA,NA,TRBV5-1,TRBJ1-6,TGCGCCAGCAGATCCCTCGGGGGTTTGGATTCACCCCTCCACTTT,CASRSLGGLDSPLHF
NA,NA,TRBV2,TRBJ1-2,TGTGCCAGCAGTGTTCAGGGGCTCTATGGCTACACCTTC,CASSVQGLYGYTF
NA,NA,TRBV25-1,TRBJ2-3,TGTGCCGGCAGTGCCACAGGGATGAGGAGCACAGATACGCAGTATTTT,CAGSATGMRSTDTQYF
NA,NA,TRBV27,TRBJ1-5,TGTGCCAACCCAGGGGACTTCAATCAGCCCCAGCATTTT,CANPGDFNQPQHF
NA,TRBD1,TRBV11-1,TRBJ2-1,TGTGCCAGCAGCGAGGGACAGGGTGGAGGAAATGAGCAGTTCTTC,CASSEGQGGGNEQFF
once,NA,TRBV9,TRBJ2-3,TGTGCCGGCAGCCCCCCCGGGACTAGCACAGATACGCAGTATTTT,CAGSPPGTSTDTQYF
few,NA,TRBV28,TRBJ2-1,TGTGCCAGCAGTTTCTCGCTAGGGGTGCATGAGCAGTTCTTC,CASSFSLGVHEQFF
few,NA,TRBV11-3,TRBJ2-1,TGTGCCAGCAGCTTAGAGACAATCGGTCACAATGAGCAGTTCTTC,CASSLETIGHNEQFF
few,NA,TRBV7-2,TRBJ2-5,TGTGCCAGCAGCTTTTCCAGGGTTACCCAAGAGACCCAGTACTTC,CASSFSRVTQETQYF
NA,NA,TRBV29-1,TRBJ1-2,TGCAGCGTAACCGGGTCAGAAGACTATGGCTACACCTTC,CSVTGSEDYGYTF
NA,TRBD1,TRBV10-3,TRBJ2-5,TGTGCCATCAGCTTTGGACAGGGGCAGTTGGGAGAGACCCAGTACTTC,CAISFGQGQLGETQYF